The TCR beta chain described here comes from a study of blood T cell repertoires in COVID-19. Turning to the study itself: Researchers got acute and convalescent COVID-19 samples from the United States, Italy and Spain. PBMCs, B-cell-depleted T cells, or T cells provided the cDNA or gDNA that made up the material.

The germline gives CDR1 SGDLS, CDR2 YYNGEE. This CDR3 is 19 amino acids long. V lost 3 bases to trimming and J lost 0 bases; unmatched junction nucleotides: 13. Seattle participants joined during active infection and were tracked over time. As processed by the authors: Quantification of nucleated cells was approximated via reference gene primer amplification. The method was immunoSEQ multiplex PCR; TCRdb's version includes in-frame clones alone and lacks a portion of them. That table is the source of V, J and clone size, and D and trimming were worked out from the DNA. The table records some 300,000 clones, around 90% of them present only once.

This TCR came from a woman aged 40 to 50 with COVID-19, enrolled during active disease. The chain recombines TRBV9 with TRBJ2-1; TRBD2 matches 9 bases. The sample consisted of peripheral blood. CDR3 coding DNA: TGTGCCAGCAGCGCTACGCGAGCGGGGGGCTTTAGCTCCTACAATGAGCAGTTCTTC. Protein product: CASSATRAGGFSSYNEQFF. Variable domain in full (rest from reference TRBV9 and TRBJ2-1): DSGVTQTPKHLITATGQRVTLRCSPRSGDLSVYWYQQSLDQGLQFLIQYYNGEERAKGNILERFSAQQFPDLHSELNLSSLELGDSALYFCASSATRAGGFSSYNEQFFGPGTRLTVL.